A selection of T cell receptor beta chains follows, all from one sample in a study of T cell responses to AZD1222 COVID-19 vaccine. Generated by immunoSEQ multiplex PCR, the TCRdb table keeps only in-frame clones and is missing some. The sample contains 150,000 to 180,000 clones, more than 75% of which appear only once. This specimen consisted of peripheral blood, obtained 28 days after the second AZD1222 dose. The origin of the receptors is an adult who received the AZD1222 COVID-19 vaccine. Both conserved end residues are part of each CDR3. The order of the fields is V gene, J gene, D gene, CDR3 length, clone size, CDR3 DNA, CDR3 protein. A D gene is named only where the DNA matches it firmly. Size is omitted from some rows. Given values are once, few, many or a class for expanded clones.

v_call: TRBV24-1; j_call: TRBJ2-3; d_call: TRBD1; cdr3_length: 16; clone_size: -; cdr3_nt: TGTGCCACCAGTGATTCCGGACAGGGATCCACAGATACGCAGTATTTT; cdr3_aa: CATSDSGQGSTDTQYF
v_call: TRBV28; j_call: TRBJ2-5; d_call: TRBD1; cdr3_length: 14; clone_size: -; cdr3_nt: TGTGCCAGCAGCCTCGACAGGGTGCGTTTGGCCCAGTACTTC; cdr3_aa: CASSLDRVRLAQYF
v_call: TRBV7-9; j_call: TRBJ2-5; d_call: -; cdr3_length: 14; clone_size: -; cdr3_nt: TGTGCCAGCAGCTTCGGGCGGGCACAAGAGACCCAGTACTTC; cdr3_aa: CASSFGRAQETQYF
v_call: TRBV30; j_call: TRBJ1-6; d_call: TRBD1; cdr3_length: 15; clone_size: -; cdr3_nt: TGTGCCTGGACCCCAGGACAGGGAAAGCGTTCACCCCTCCACTTT; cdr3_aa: CAWTPGQGKRSPLHF
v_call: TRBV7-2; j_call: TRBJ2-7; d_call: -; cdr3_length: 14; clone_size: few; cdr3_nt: TGTGCCAGCAGCCCACAACCAGGGAAATACGAGCAGTACTTC; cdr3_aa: CASSPQPGKYEQYF
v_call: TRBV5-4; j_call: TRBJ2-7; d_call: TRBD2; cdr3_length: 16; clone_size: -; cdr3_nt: TGTGCCAGCAGCTTGGGGGGACTAGCGGGAGGCTACGAGCAGTACTTC; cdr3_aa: CASSLGGLAGGYEQYF
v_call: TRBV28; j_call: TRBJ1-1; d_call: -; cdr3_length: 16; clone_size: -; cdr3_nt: TGTGCCAGCAGTTCAAGGCGGCCCAGGGGGAACACTGAAGCTTTCTTT; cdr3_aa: CASSSRRPRGNTEAFF
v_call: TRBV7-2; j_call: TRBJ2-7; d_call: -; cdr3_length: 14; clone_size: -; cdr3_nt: TGTGCCAGCAGCTTGCTACAGTACTCCTACGAGCAGTACTTC; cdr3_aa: CASSLLQYSYEQYF
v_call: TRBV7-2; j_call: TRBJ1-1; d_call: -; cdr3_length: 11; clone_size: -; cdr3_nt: TGTGCCAGCACCATAGACACTGAAGCTTTCTTT; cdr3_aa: CASTIDTEAFF
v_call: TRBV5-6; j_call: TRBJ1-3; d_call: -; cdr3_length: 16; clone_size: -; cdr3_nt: TGTGCCAGCAGCTTTGGAGTGAGCAGCTCTGGAAACACCATATATTTT; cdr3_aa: CASSFGVSSSGNTIYF
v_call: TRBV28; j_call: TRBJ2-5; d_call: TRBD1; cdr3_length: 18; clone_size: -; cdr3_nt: TGTGCCAGCAGTTTACTGGGACAGGGTTGGGGGTTTAAAGAGACCCAGTACTTC; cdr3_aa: CASSLLGQGWGFKETQYF
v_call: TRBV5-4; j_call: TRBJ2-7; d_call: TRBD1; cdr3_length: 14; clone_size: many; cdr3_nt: TGTGCCAGCAGCCGGGACAGGGTAGAAAACGAGCAGTACTTC; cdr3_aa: CASSRDRVENEQYF
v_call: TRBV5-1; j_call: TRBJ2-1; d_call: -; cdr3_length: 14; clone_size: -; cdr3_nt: TGCGCCAGCAGCTTGGGAGGGGGAGAGAATGAGCAGTTCTTC; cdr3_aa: CASSLGGGENEQFF
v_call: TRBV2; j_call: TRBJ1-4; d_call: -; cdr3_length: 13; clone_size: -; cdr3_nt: TGTGCCAGCCACGAACAGGGTGGTGAAAAACTGTTTTTT; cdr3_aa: CASHEQGGEKLFF
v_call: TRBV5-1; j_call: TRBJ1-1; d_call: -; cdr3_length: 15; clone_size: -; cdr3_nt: TGCGCCAGCAGCGACGCATTCCGTGGGAACACTGAAGCTTTCTTT; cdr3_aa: CASSDAFRGNTEAFF
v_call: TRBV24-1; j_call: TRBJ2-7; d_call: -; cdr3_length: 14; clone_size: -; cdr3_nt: TGTGCCACCAGTGATTCCCGGGCAACTTCCGAGCAGTACTTC; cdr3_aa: CATSDSRATSEQYF
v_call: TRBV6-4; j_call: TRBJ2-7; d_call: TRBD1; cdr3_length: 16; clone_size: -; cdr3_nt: TGTGCCAGCAGTGACTCGAGACCGGACAGGGACTACGAGCAGTACTTC; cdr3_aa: CASSDSRPDRDYEQYF
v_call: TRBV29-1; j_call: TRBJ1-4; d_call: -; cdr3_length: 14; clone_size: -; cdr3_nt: TGCAGCGTTGAAGGTCGGTCAGGGAGTGAAAAACTGTTTTTT; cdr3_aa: CSVEGRSGSEKLFF
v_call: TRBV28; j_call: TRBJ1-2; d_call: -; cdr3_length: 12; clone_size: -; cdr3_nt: TGTGCCAGCAGTTTTCGCGGTTATGGCTACACCTTC; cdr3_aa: CASSFRGYGYTF
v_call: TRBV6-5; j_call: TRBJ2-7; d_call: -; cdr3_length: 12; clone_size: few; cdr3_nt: TGTGCCAGCGCAGGTACCTCCTACGAGCAGTACTTC; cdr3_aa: CASAGTSYEQYF
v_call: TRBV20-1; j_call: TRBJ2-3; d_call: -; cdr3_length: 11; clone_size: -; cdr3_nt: TGCAGTGCCCCAGGGGCTTGGACGCAGTATTTT; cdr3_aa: CSAPGAWTQYF
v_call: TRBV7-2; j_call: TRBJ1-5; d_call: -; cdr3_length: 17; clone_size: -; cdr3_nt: TGTGCCAGCAGCTTAGTAGGTCGGGGTTTAAGCGATCAGCCCCAGCATTTT; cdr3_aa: CASSLVGRGLSDQPQHF
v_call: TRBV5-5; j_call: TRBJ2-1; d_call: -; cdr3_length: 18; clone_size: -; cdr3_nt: TGTGCCAGCAGCCCAGACTCGGGTGGGTACCGTTCATACAATGAGCAGTTCTTC; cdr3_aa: CASSPDSGGYRSYNEQFF
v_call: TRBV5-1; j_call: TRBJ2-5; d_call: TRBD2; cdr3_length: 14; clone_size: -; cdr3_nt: TGCGCCAGCAGCCCTAGCGGGAGTGGGGAGACCCAGTACTTC; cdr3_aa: CASSPSGSGETQYF
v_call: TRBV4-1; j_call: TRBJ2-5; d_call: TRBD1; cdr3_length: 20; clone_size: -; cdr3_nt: TGCGCCAGCAGCCAATCCCCGGGACAGGGGCAAAGGGGGTACCAAGAGACCCAGTACTTC; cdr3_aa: CASSQSPGQGQRGYQETQYF
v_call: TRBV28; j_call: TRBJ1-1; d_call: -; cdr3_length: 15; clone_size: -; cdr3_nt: TGTGCCAGCAGTTTCCTCTGGGGGAGGAACACTGAAGCTTTCTTT; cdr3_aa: CASSFLWGRNTEAFF
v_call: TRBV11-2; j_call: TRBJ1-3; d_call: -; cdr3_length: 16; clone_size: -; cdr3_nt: TGTGCCAGCAGCTACCTGGAAGGGGGATCTGGAAACACCATATATTTT; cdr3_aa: CASSYLEGGSGNTIYF
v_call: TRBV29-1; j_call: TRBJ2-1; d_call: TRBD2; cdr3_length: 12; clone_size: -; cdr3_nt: TGCAGCGTTGATCGGGGGGTCAATGAGCAGTTCTTC; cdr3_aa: CSVDRGVNEQFF